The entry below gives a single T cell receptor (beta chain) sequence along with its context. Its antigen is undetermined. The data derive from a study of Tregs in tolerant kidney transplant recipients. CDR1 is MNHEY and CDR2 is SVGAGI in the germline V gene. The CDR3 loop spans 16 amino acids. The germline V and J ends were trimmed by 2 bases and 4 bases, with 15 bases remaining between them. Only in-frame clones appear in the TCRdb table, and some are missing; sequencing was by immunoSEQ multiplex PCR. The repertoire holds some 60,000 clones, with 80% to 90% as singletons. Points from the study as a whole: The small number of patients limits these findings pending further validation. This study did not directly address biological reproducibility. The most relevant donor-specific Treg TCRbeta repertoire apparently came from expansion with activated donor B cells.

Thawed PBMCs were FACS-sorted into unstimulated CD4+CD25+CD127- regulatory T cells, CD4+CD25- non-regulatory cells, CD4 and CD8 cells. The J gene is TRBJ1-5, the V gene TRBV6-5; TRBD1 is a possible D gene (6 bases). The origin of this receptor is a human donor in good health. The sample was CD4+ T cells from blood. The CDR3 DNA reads TGTGCCAGCAGTTACCTTCCGACAGGCGGTAATCAGCCCCAGCATTTT. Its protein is CASSYLPTGGNQPQHF.